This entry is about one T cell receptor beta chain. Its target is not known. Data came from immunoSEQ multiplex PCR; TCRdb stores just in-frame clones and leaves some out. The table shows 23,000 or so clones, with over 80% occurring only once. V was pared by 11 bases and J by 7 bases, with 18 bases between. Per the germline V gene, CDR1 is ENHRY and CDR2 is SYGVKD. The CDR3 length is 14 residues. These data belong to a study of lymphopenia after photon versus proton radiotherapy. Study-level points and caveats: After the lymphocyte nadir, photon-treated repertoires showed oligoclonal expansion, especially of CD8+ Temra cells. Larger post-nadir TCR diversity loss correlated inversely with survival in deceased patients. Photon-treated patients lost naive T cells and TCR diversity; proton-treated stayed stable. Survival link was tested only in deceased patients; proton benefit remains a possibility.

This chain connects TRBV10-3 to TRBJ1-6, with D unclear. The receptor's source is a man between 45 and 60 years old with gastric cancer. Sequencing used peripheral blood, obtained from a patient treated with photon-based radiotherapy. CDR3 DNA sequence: TGTGCCGTACAAGAGGCGGTGCGAAATTCACCCCTCCACTTT. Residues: CAVQEAVRNSPLHF.